Given below is one TCR beta chain in context. The data originate from a study of blood T cell repertoires in COVID-19. Overall study: The United States, Italy and Spain provided the acute and convalescent COVID-19 samples. PBMCs, B-cell-depleted T cells, or T cells provided the cDNA or gDNA that made up the material.

CDR3 length equals 15 residues. Trimming took off 4 bases at V and 0 bases at J, with 14 bases between the two ends. Germline V lookup: CDR1 SGHKS, CDR2 YYEKEE (reference sequence). Per the original methods: Counts of nucleated cells, estimated from reference gene primer amplification, were obtained. Using immunoSEQ multiplex PCR, the repertoire was profiled, and TCRdb retains in-frame clones only, with some absent. D and trimming come from the DNA, and the V and J calls and clone size come from that table. The sample includes 130,000 or so clones, approximately 89% of them seen just once. The material sequenced was peripheral blood. This TCR was recovered from a human donor in a cohort sampled during active COVID-19. The chain links TRBV5-5 to TRBJ2-7, with TRBD2 as a possible D gene (5 bases). CDR3 protein: CASSLAPDTSYEQYF. The CDR3 DNA sequence: TGTGCCAGCAGCCTAGCCCCAGACACCTCCTACGAGCAGTACTTC.